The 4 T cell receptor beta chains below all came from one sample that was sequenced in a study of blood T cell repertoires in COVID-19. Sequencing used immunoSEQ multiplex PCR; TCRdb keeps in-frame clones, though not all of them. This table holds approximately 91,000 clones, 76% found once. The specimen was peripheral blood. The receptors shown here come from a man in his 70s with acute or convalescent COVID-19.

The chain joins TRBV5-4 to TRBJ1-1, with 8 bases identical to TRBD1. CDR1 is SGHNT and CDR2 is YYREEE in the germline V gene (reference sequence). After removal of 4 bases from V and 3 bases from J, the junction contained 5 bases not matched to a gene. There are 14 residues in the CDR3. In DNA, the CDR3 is TGTGCCAGCAGCCGTCGGACAGGGTACACTGAAGCTTTCTTT. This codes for CASSRRTGYTEAFF.

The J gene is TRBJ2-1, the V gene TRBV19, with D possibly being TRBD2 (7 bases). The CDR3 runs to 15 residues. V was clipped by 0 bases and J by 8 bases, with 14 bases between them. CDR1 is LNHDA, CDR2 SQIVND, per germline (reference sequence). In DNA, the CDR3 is TGTGCCAGTAGTATAGAAGAAACGGGGGGCTATGAGCAGTTCTTC. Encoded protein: CASSIEETGGYEQFF.

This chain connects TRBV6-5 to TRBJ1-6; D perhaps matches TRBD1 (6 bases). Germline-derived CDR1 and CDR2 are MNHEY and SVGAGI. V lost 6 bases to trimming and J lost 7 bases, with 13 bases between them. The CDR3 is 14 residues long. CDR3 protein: CASSRTVENSPLHF. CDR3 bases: TGTGCCAGCAGCCGGACAGTAGAAAATTCACCCCTCCACTTT.

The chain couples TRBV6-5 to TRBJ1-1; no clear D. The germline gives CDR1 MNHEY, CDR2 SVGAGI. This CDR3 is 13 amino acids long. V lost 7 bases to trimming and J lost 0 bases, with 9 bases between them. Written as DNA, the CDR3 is TGTGCCAGCAAGGAGGAGCTGAACACTGAAGCTTTCTTT. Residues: CASKEELNTEAFF.